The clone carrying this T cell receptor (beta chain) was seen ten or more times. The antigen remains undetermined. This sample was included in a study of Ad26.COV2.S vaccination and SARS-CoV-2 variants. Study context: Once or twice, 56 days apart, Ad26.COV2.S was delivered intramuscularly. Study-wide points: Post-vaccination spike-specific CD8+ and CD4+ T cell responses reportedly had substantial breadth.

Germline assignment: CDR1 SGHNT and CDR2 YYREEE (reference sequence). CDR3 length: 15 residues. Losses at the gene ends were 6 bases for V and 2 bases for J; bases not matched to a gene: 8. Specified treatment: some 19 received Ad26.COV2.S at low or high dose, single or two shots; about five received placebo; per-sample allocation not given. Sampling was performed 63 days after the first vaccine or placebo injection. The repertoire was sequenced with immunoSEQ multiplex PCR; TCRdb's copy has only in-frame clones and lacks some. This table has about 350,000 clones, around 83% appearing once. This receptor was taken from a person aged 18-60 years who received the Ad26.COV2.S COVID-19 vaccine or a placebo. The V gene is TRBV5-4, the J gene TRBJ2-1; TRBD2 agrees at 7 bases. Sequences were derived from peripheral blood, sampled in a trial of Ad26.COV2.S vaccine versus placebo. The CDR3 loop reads CASNLGAGTYNEQFF. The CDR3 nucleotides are TGTGCCAGCAACCTGGGAGCGGGAACCTACAATGAGCAGTTCTTC.